The 5 T cell receptor beta chains in this list originate from one sample, sequenced in a study of a mutant IDH1 vaccine in newly diagnosed glioma. Specified time point: week 35, safety follow-up. The vaccine gave 300 ug of a 20-mer mutant IDH1 peptide subcutaneously per dose. These TCRs are of unknown antigen specificity. The data were produced by immunoSEQ multiplex PCR, yet TCRdb's version contains in-frame clones alone and is incomplete. The sample contains about 60,000 clones, about four fifths of which appear only once. The sequenced sample was PBMCs, obtained from a glioma patient whose treatment included an IDH1 peptide vaccine. The receptors here all came from a man aged 35 to 55 with glioma.

V and J are TRBV28 and TRBJ2-7, with TRBD1 as a possible D gene (6 bases). Trimming shortened V by 5 bases and J by 6 bases, and 38 bases separated the two germline ends. Germline V gene data show CDR1 as MDHEN and CDR2 as SYDVKM. This CDR3 is built from 21 residues. In DNA form, the CDR3 reads TGTGCCAGCAGTCCCATCACACATCGGCTTCAGGGGCTCCGCAGAGACCTCGAGCAGTACTTC. Protein: CASSPITHRLQGLRRDLEQYF. The full variable domain, rest sourced from reference TRBV28 and TRBJ2-7, is DVKVTQSSRYLVKRTGEKVFLECVQDMDHENMFWYRQDPGLGLRLIYFSYDVKMKEKGDIPEGYSVSREKKERFSLILESASTNQTSMYLCASSPITHRLQGLRRDLEQYFGPGTRLTVT.

The chain has TRBV19 and TRBJ2-7; 9 bases map to TRBD1. The CDR3 is made up of 15 amino acids. Germline V CDR1 and CDR2: LNHDA, SQIVND (reference sequence). The trim removed 5 bases at V and 3 bases at J, leaving 8 bases unmatched. The CDR3 protein is CASSDPGTGYYEQYF. CDR3 in DNA: TGTGCCAGTAGTGATCCCGGGACAGGGTACTACGAGCAGTACTTC. Supplemented by reference TRBV19 and TRBJ2-7, the full variable domain reads DGGITQSPKYLFRKEGQNVTLSCEQNLNHDAMYWYRQDPGQGLRLIYYSQIVNDFQKGDIAEGYSVSREKKESFPLTVTSAQKNPTAFYLCASSDPGTGYYEQYFGPGTRLTVT.

V usage is TRBV2 and J usage is TRBJ2-7; 8 positions agree with TRBD1. Unmatched junction bases numbered 5, after V lost 8 bases and J lost 2 bases. Germline V gives CDR1 SNHLY, CDR2 FYNNEI. The CDR3 totals 13 residues. The CDR3 protein is CASAGTGPYEQYF. The CDR3 DNA reads as TGTGCCAGCGCCGGGACAGGCCCCTACGAGCAGTACTTC.

The chain couples TRBV6-5 to TRBJ2-5, with 7 bases lining up with TRBD2. The germline CDR1 and CDR2 sequences are MNHEY and SVGAGI. J gave up 3 bases and V 4 bases, and 5 bases lay outside the gene matches. The CDR3 runs to 14 residues. CDR3 region: CASSSPREEETQYF. The DNA for the CDR3 is TGTGCCAGCAGTTCCCCCCGGGAGGAAGAGACCCAGTACTTC.

The CDR3: CASSQAQGSYEQYF. The CDR3 bases are TGCGCCAGCAGCCAGGCGCAGGGTTCCTACGAGCAGTACTTC. V usage is TRBV4-3 and J usage is TRBJ2-7, with D possibly TRBD1 on 5 matching bases. The CDR3 spans 14 residues. The V and J ends lost 3 bases and 1 base respectively, with 10 bases between them. Germline CDR1 and CDR2: LGHNA and YSLEER.